The following is a T cell receptor (beta chain) sequence with its context. The antigen is unknown. Construction of the TCR beta libraries employed iRepertoire HTBI primers in conjunction with Arm-PCR of CDR3 regions. TCRdb independently ran MiXCR on the multiplex PCR reads; one entry per CDR3 protein. The sample has about 470,000 distinct CDR3 sequences, about a fifth seen once. These data originate in a study of regulatory T cells in long-lasting Graves disease. Background on the study: By definition, persistent Graves' disease involved antithyroid drugs for over 5 years alongside positive TSH receptor antibodies. Whole-study findings and limits: Not thyroid tissue but only peripheral blood was studied.

The sample's time point: persistent/refractory GD, antithyroid drugs over 5 years with positive TRAb. Extracted PBMC RNA gave rise to the TCR library. The sequencing used peripheral blood mononuclear cells (PBMCs), collected when the disease was refractory, from a patient treated with antithyroid drugs. The sequence was collected from a female donor with Graves disease.

The CDR3 nucleotides read TGCAGTGCTAGAGAACCATCATTCGTTTCGGGACCCACCTACGAGCAGTACTTC. It specifies CSAREPSFVSGPTYEQYF. V usage is TRBV20-1 and J usage is TRBJ2-7; D is possibly TRBD1 or TRBD2 (5 bases each). The germline gives CDR1 DFQATT, CDR2 SNEGSKA (reference sequence). Trimming stripped 0 bases from V and 2 bases from J, with 23 bases between. The CDR3 runs 18 residues.